A single sample is the source of the 5 T cell receptor beta chains below, sequenced in a study of shared clonotypes between healthy human individuals. Sequencing was performed with immunoSEQ multiplex PCR; in TCRdb, only in-frame clones are kept and a portion is missing. Of under 850,000 clones in the sample, 80% to 95% are singletons; the top ten hold nearly 25%. Terminally differentiated effector memory CD45RA+ cells were excluded by CCR7 positive selection of CD45RO-negative cells. The sample was naive CD8+ T cells sorted from blood. These receptors came from a young man in good health.

The J gene is TRBJ2-7, the V gene TRBV14, with D maybe TRBD1 (6 bases). Germline V CDR1 and CDR2: SGHDN, FVKESK. This CDR3 contains 15 residues. V lost 4 bases, J lost 1 base, and 14 bases lay in between. The DNA for the CDR3 is TGTGCCAGCAGCCCGGACAGATTAATGTCCTACGAGCAGTACTTC. Residues: CASSPDRLMSYEQYF.

The genes are TRBV27 and TRBJ2-3; the D call may be TRBD1 or TRBD2 (5 bases each). CDR1 is MNHEY, CDR2 SMNVEV, per germline (reference sequence). This CDR3 region has 18 residues. Trimming removed 6 bases at V and 0 bases at J, with 22 bases between. The CDR3 DNA reads as TGTGCCAGCAGCTACCAACCCGGGACCGATACTAGCACAGATACGCAGTATTTT. This codes for CASSYQPGTDTSTDTQYF.

The chain combines TRBV7-6 with TRBJ2-1; D possibly corresponds to TRBD1 (6 bases). The germline gives CDR1 SGHVS, CDR2 FNYEAQ. This CDR3 spans 15 amino acids. The germline V and J ends were trimmed by 1 base and 8 bases, with 15 bases remaining between them. Written as DNA, the CDR3 is TGTGCCAGCAGCTTAGGGGACGGACAGATCGATGAGCAGTTCTTC. It yields the protein CASSLGDGQIDEQFF. The full variable domain, with the rest looked up from reference TRBV7-6 and TRBJ2-1, is GAGVSQSPRYKVTKRGQDVALRCDPISGHVSLYWYRQALGQGPEFLTYFNYEAQQDKSGLPNDRFSAERPEGSISTLTIQRTEQRDSAMYRCASSLGDGQIDEQFFGPGTRLTVL.

The chain employs TRBV11-2 and TRBJ2-4, with no clear D. Trimming removed 2 bases from V and 3 bases from J, with 8 bases in between. The germline V gene has CDR1 SGHAT and CDR2 FQNNGV. The CDR3 runs 14 residues. The CDR3 loop is CASSLNGYKNIQYF. CDR3 in DNA: TGTGCCAGCAGCTTAAACGGATACAAAAACATTCAGTACTTC.

In its sample, this clone was seen once. The J gene is TRBJ2-1, the V gene TRBV19, with TRBD2 identical over 13 bases. V lost 3 bases, J lost 8 bases, and 4 bases stayed unmatched. This CDR3 spans 15 amino acids. In germline, CDR1 is LNHDA, CDR2 SQIVND (reference sequence). The CDR3 bases are TGTGCCAGTAGTATTACTAGCGGGAGGGCCGATGAGCAGTTCTTC. Protein product: CASSITSGRADEQFF. Complete variable domain (other parts from reference TRBV19 and TRBJ2-1): DGGITQSPKYLFRKEGQNVTLSCEQNLNHDAMYWYRQDPGQGLRLIYYSQIVNDFQKGDIAEGYSVSREKKESFPLTVTSAQKNPTAFYLCASSITSGRADEQFFGPGTRLTVL.